This T cell receptor beta chain appears in the sequencing data of a study of T-cell memory formation after mild COVID-19. Study-wide context: The study found TCR clusters largely donor specific. Study conclusions and caveats: Later expanders leaned toward CD4+, whereas clones contracting from day 15 to 85 were balanced CD4/CD8. What remained unconfirmed was the SARS-CoV-2 specificity of second-wave clones peaking on day 37. Contracting clones localized mainly to CM and EM when CD4+ and mainly to EMRA when CD8+.

The V end was cut by 3 bases, the J end by 4 bases, with 12 bases between. Germline loops: CDR1 SGHRS, CDR2 YFSETQ. The CDR3 is 14 residues long. This clonotype was detected many times. What it binds is not known. In TCRdb, the 5' RACE reads were re-called with MiXCR into one record per CDR3 protein. In the table there are just over 200,000 distinct CDR3 sequences, 7.5% to 10% of which are singletons. The sample was PBMCs or a T cell subset sorted from them (not recorded which). The sequence was collected from a man younger than 30 who had mild COVID-19 (a few samples of this study predate the infection). Cell type and time point are not known. This sequence joins TRBV5-1 and TRBJ2-3; either TRBD1 or TRBD2 may supply D (5 bases each). DNA of the CDR3: TGCGCCAGCAGCTGGGACCCTCTTCCAGATACGCAGTATTTT. This gives the protein CASSWDPLPDTQYF. Based on the CDR3 plus reference TRBV5-1 and TRBJ2-3, the full variable domain is KAGVTQTPRYLIKTRGQQVTLSCSPISGHRSVSWYQQTPGQGLQFLFEYFSETQRNKGNFPGRFSGRQFSNSRSEMNVSTLELGDSALYLCASSWDPLPDTQYFGPGTRLTVL.